Sequencing of this T cell receptor beta chain was carried out in a study of T cell repertoires in cytomegalovirus infection. The overall study: CMV infection and matching HLA type were both indicated by public TCR beta signatures. Findings and limits, study-wide: In two of eight donors, the top clonotype was HLA-C-restricted CMV-specific. Summed frequency of public TCR beta families distinguished CMV carriers with the relevant HLA.

On this clonotype: The antigen is undetermined.

TCRdb independently ran MiXCR on the reads; one entry per CDR3 protein. The sample lists 100,000 to 150,000 distinct CDR3 sequences, 20% to 30% occurring once. Germline CDR1 and CDR2: PRHDT and FYEKMQ (reference sequence). CDR3 size: 15 residues. V was pared by 1 base and J by 1 base, with 10 bases between. The sequencing input was PBMCs, sequenced either directly or after in vitro stimulation (not recorded which). The chain combines TRBV13 with TRBJ1-1; D call uncertain. The TCR was taken from a human donor in good health (CMV status not recorded). Some clones in this sample may be carry-over from other donors' samples. This CDR3 is CASSLATAENTEAFF. CDR3 DNA sequence: TGTGCCAGCAGCTTAGCTACAGCGGAGAACACTGAAGCTTTCTTT.